This T cell receptor (beta chain) was recorded in a study of T cells in Graves' hyperthyroidism and ophthalmopathy. As to this clonotype: Its target is not known.

Study-level results: Prediction of ophthalmopathy progression came a median around 6 months pre-onset. Among clonotypes expanded in thyroid above 0.001, most were also found in blood.

It was RNA transcripts that yielded the amplified TCR beta CDR3 regions. Researchers ran a first-round RT-PCR on the TCR CDR3 using the HTBI primer set. MiXCR was run by TCRdb on the multiplex PCR reads, yielding one entry per CDR3 protein. Among 330,000 or so distinct CDR3 sequences listed, less than 20% were seen once. The CDR3 is 15 residues long. The junction had 4 bases not matched to a gene; V was cut back by 2 bases and J by 0 bases. The germline V gene encodes CDR1 SGHRS and CDR2 YFSETQ. Orbital computed tomography and thyroid ultrasound, together with serum TRAb and thyroxine and clinical symptoms, were used for diagnoses. Isolation of PBMCs was performed on around 9.8 ml fresh peripheral blood.

The clonotype originates from a woman aged 40-49 years with Graves' ophthalmopathy. V and J are TRBV5-1 and TRBJ2-5, with 7 bases identical to TRBD1. Sequencing was carried out using blood. The CDR3 spells CASSFKQGNQETQYF. CDR3 DNA sequence: TGCGCCAGCAGCTTCAAACAGGGGAACCAAGAGACCCAGTACTTC.